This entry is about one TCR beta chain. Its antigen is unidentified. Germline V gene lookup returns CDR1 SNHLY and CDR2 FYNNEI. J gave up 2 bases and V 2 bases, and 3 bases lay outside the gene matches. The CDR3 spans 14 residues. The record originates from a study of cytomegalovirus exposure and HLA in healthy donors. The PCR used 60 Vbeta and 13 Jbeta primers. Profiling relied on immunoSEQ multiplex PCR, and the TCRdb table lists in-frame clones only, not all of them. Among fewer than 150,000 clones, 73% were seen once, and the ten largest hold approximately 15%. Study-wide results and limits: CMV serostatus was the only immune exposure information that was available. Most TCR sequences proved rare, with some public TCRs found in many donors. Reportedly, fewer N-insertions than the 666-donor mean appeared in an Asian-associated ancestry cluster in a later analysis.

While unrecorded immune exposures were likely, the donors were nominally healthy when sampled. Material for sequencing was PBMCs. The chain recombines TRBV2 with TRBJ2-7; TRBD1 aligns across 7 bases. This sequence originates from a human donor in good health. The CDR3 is CASSEPGQTYEQYF. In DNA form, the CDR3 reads TGTGCCAGCAGTGAACCGGGACAGACCTACGAGCAGTACTTC. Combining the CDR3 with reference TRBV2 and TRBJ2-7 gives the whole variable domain EPEVTQTPSHQVTQMGQEVILRCVPISNHLYFYWYRQILGQKVEFLVSFYNNEISEKSEIFDDQFSVERPDGSNFTLKIRSTKLEDSAMYFCASSEPGQTYEQYFGPGTRLTVT.